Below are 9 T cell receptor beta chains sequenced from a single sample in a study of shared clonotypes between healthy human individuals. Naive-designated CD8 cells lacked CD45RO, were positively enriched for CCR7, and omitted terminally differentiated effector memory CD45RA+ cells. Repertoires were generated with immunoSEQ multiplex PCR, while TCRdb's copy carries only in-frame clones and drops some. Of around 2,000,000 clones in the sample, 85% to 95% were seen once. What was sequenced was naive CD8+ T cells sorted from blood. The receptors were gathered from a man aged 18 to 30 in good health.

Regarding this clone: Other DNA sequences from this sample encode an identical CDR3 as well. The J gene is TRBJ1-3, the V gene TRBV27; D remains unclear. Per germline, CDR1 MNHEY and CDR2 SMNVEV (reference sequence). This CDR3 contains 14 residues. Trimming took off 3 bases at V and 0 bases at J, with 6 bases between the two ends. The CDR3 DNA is TGTGCCAGCAGTTTCCTGGGCTCTGGAAACACCATATATTTT. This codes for CASSFLGSGNTIYF.

The CDR3 DNA follows: TGTGCCAGCAGCTCACCGGGACAGGCATACAATGAGCAGTTCTTC. Translating it yields CASSSPGQAYNEQFF. The V call is TRBV7-2, the J call TRBJ2-1; the match to TRBD1 covers 8 bases. The CDR3 contains 15 residues. V was pared by 4 bases and J by 4 bases, with 6 bases of the junction left unmatched. CDR1 is SGHTA, CDR2 FQGNSA, per germline.

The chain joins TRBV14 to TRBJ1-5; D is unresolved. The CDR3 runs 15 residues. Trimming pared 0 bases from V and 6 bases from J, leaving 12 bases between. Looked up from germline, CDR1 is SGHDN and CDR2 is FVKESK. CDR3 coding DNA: TGTGCCAGCAGCCAAGACAGATTTTTAGGTCAGCCCCAGCATTTT. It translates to CASSQDRFLGQPQHF.

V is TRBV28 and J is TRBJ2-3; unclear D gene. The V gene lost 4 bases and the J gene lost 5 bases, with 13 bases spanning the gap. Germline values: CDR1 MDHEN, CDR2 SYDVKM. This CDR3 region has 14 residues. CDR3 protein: CASSYPRGGDTQYF. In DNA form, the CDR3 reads TGTGCCAGCAGTTACCCACGCGGCGGAGATACGCAGTATTTT.

In nucleotides, the CDR3 is TGCGCCAGCAGCCCTGACAGGGTGGAAGCTTTCTTT. It codes for CASSPDRVEAFF. The V call is TRBV4-1, the J call TRBJ1-1; 7 nucleotides agree with TRBD1. Germline V CDR1 and CDR2: MGHRA, YSYEKL. The CDR3 sequence is 12 residues long. Trimming removed 4 bases from V and 8 bases from J; junction bases left unmatched: 4.

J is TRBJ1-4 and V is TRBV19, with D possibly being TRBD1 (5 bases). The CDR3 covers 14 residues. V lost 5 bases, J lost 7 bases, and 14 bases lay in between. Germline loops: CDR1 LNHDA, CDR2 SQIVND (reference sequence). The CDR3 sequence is CASSPQGNVEKLFF. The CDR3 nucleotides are TGTGCCAGTAGTCCGCAGGGAAACGTTGAAAAACTGTTTTTT. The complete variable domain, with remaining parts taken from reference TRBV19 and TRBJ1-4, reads DGGITQSPKYLFRKEGQNVTLSCEQNLNHDAMYWYRQDPGQGLRLIYYSQIVNDFQKGDIAEGYSVSREKKESFPLTVTSAQKNPTAFYLCASSPQGNVEKLFFGSGTQLSVL.

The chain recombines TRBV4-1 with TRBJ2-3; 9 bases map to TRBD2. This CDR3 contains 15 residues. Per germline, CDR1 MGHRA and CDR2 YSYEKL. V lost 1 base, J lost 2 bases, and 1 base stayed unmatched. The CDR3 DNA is TGCGCCAGCAGCCAAGGACTAGCGGTCACAGATACGCAGTATTTT. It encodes CASSQGLAVTDTQYF.

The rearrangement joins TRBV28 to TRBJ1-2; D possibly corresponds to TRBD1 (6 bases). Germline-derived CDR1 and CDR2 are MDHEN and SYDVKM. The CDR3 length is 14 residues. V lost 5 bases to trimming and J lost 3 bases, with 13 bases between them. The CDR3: CASSRGGQDYGYTF. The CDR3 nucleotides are TGTGCCAGCAGTCGTGGGGGGCAGGACTATGGCTACACCTTC.

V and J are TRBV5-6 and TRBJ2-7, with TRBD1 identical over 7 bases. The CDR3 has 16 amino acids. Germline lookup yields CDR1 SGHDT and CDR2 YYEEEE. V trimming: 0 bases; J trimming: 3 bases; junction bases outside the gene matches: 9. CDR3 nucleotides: TGTGCCAGCAGCTTGGGAACCACAGGGGCCGGCTACGAGCAGTACTTC. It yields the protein CASSLGTTGAGYEQYF. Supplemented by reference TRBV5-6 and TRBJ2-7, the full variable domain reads DAGVTQSPTHLIKTRGQQVTLRCSPKSGHDTVSWYQQALGQGPQFIFQYYEEEERQRGNFPDRFSGHQFPNYSSELNVNALLLGDSALYLCASSLGTTGAGYEQYFGPGTRLTVT.